A single TCR beta chain is shown here with its context. This entry comes from a study of blood T cell repertoires in COVID-19. Study information: Samples representing acute and convalescent COVID-19 were sourced from the United States, Italy and Spain. T cells, B-cell-depleted T cells, or PBMCs supplied cDNA or gDNA.

Under the authors' procedure: Estimation of nucleated cell counts was performed using reference gene primer amplification. The repertoire was sequenced with immunoSEQ multiplex PCR; TCRdb's copy has only in-frame clones and lacks some. V, J and clone size derive from that table, while D and trimming were established from the DNA sequence. The sample carries about 130,000 clones, roughly 86% recorded once. There are 16 residues in the CDR3. V was clipped by 0 bases and J by 6 bases, with 15 bases between them. Germline V gene data show CDR1 as LNHDA and CDR2 as SQIVND (reference sequence). The sequenced sample was peripheral blood. The source of this sequence is a human donor in a cohort sampled during active COVID-19. The chain combines TRBV19 with TRBJ2-1; possibly TRBD1 for D (6 bases). The CDR3 is CASSIETGWDGNEQFF. In nucleotides, the CDR3 is TGTGCCAGTAGTATAGAAACAGGGTGGGATGGCAATGAGCAGTTCTTC.